The T cell receptor (beta chain) under discussion was sequenced for a study of cytomegalovirus exposure and HLA in healthy donors. The study ran its PCR with 60 Vbeta and 13 Jbeta primers. Assay: immunoSEQ multiplex PCR; the TCRdb copy retains only in-frame clones and omits some. The table lists tens of thousands of clones, 69% of them singletons. The CDR3 contains 13 residues. Between the trimmed V and J ends, which lost 5 bases and 1 base, there was a span of 9 bases. Germline V lookup: CDR1 MNHEY, CDR2 SMNVEV (reference sequence). V and J are TRBV27 and TRBJ2-7; the D is unclear. The sequence was collected from a man over 45 in good health and CMV-seronegative. The sample comprised PBMCs. CDR3 region: CASSKTRSYEQYF. The CDR3, as DNA: TGTGCCAGCAGTAAGACACGGTCCTACGAGCAGTACTTC.